This T cell receptor (beta chain) was captured by sequencing in a study of T cells in Graves' hyperthyroidism and ophthalmopathy. TCR beta CDR3 sequences were amplified from RNA transcripts. HTBI primers were employed in a first-round RT-PCR of the TCR CDR3. TCRdb re-derived calls from the multiplex PCR reads in MiXCR, one entry per CDR3 protein. The table lists more than 550,000 distinct CDR3 sequences, approximately 18% of them singletons, with 16% in the top ten. The CDR3 totals 14 residues. V was shortened by 0 bases and J by 4 bases, with 9 bases between the two germline ends. CDR1 and CDR2 from the germline V gene are DFQATT and SNEGSKA (reference sequence).

Sequencing was performed on blood. V gene TRBV20-1 combines with J gene TRBJ1-4; D remains unclear. The source of this sequence is a woman in her 50s with Graves' hyperthyroidism that later progressed to Graves' ophthalmopathy. In DNA form, the CDR3 reads TGCAGTGCTAGAGATCGGGTAGTTAATGAAAAACTGTTTTTT. It is translated as CSARDRVVNEKLFF.